Described below is a single TCR beta chain sequence and its context. The sample is drawn from a study of blood T cell repertoires in COVID-19. Germline CDR1 reads SNHLY; CDR2 reads FYNNEI. This CDR3 region has 14 residues. V dropped 5 bases and J dropped 0 bases, with 9 bases sitting between them. As handled by the study authors: It was from reference gene primer amplification that nucleated cell counts were estimated. The repertoire was sequenced with immunoSEQ multiplex PCR; TCRdb's copy has only in-frame clones and lacks some. That table gives V, J and clone size, and the DNA gave D and trimming. The table shows 200,000 to 250,000 clones, with approximately 80% occurring only once.

The sample comprised peripheral blood. This rearrangement joins TRBV2 to TRBJ2-3, with D tentatively TRBD2 (5 bases). This TCR was sampled from a woman in her thirties or forties with active or convalescent COVID-19. DNA of the CDR3: TGTGCCAGCAGTTTTGGACTCAGCACAGATACGCAGTATTTT. This gives the protein CASSFGLSTDTQYF.